Each of the 13 T cell receptor beta chains below was sequenced from the same sample in a study of Ad26.COV2.S vaccination and SARS-CoV-2 variants. As for treatment: about 20 received Ad26.COV2.S at low or high dose, single or two shots; roughly 5 received placebo; per-sample allocation not given. Sampling took place 63 days after the first vaccine or placebo injection. Clones were read by immunoSEQ multiplex PCR, and TCRdb kept only the in-frame ones, dropping some. This table holds more than 300,000 clones, about 86% found once. The source was peripheral blood, collected in a trial of Ad26.COV2.S vaccine versus placebo. These receptors came from a person between 18 and 60 years old who received the Ad26.COV2.S COVID-19 vaccine or a placebo.

The rearrangement joins TRBV7-2 to TRBJ1-1; D not certain. CDR1 and CDR2 (germline): SGHTA, FQGNSA. V lost 5 bases and J lost 0, with 10 bases in between. The CDR3 loop spans 14 amino acids. The CDR3 DNA is TGTGCCAGCAGCGCGTCGGGGTTGAACACTGAAGCTTTCTTT. Translated, it gives CASSASGLNTEAFF.

The CDR3 region has the DNA TGTGCCAGCAGCCCCCCCCATGAAGCGGGGGGCCCCTACGAGCAGTACTTC. Residues: CASSPPHEAGGPYEQYF. This rearrangement joins TRBV7-6 to TRBJ2-7; 9 positions match TRBD2. The germline CDR1 and CDR2 sequences are SGHVS and FNYEAQ. There are 17 residues in the CDR3. The V gene end was trimmed by 5 bases and the J gene end by 2 bases; junction bases not matched to a gene: 13.

The genes are TRBV2 and TRBJ1-2, with a weak D call TRBD1 (6 bases). CDR1 SNHLY and CDR2 FYNNEI come from the germline V gene. Trimming took off 1 base at V and 1 base at J, with 7 bases between the two ends. The CDR3 spans 14 residues. CDR3 DNA: TGTGCCAGCAGTGAAGGGGGGCTTAACTATGGCTACACCTTC. Protein sequence: CASSEGGLNYGYTF.

The chain combines TRBV4-3 with TRBJ2-1, with 13 nucleotides matching TRBD2. V was pared by 2 bases and J by 7 bases, with 2 bases of the junction left unmatched. The CDR3 consists of 15 residues. CDR1 and CDR2 (germline): LGHNA, YSLEER. The chain's CDR3 is CASSQTSGGGNEQFF. The CDR3 DNA follows: TGCGCCAGCAGCCAAACTAGCGGGGGGGGTAATGAGCAGTTCTTC.

The rearrangement uses TRBV30 and TRBJ1-2; 11 bases match TRBD1. The CDR3 has 14 residues. The V and J ends lost 2 bases and 8 bases, in that order; junction bases with no gene match: 7. The V gene's germline CDR1 is GTSNPN and CDR2 SVGIG (reference sequence). The CDR3, as DNA: TGTGCCTGGAGTCTATCCCGGACAGGGGGCGGCTACACCTTC. Amino acid sequence: CAWSLSRTGGGYTF.

V usage is TRBV7-9 and J usage is TRBJ1-4; D might be TRBD1 (5 bases). The germline CDR1 and CDR2 sequences are SEHNR and FQNEAQ (reference sequence). This CDR3 is built from 14 residues. V was trimmed by 3 bases and J by 7 bases, leaving 12 bases between them. CDR3 in amino acids: CASSLEGRGEKLFF. The CDR3 bases are TGTGCCAGCAGCTTGGAGGGGCGGGGTGAAAAACTGTTTTTT.

Regarding this clone: Other DNA sequences in the same sample also yield this CDR3. The chain couples TRBV6-5 to TRBJ2-7; 8 bases match TRBD1. The junction had 4 bases not matched to a gene; V was cut back by 5 bases and J by 1 base. Germline V gives CDR1 MNHEY, CDR2 SVGAGI. The CDR3 consists of 14 residues. The CDR3 here is CASSLDRGSYEQYF. The DNA of the CDR3 is TGTGCCAGCAGTCTCGACAGGGGTTCCTACGAGCAGTACTTC.

The chain employs TRBV5-1 and TRBJ2-3; 8 nucleotides match TRBD2. The CDR3 covers 16 residues. Germline CDR1 is SGHRS and CDR2 is YFSETQ. V gave up 4 bases and J gave up 0 bases; unmatched junction bases: 7. DNA for the CDR3: TGCGCCAGCAGCACAGTAGCGGGGACTAGCACAGATACGCAGTATTTT. This translates into CASSTVAGTSTDTQYF.

V usage is TRBV5-1 and J usage is TRBJ2-2, with D uncertain. Germline V lookup: CDR1 SGHRS, CDR2 YFSETQ. CDR3 length equals 14 residues. V was clipped by 4 bases and J by 6 bases, with 13 bases between them. DNA of the CDR3: TGCGCCAGCAGCATAAATAGCCCTCCCGGGGAGCTGTTTTTT. The encoded protein is CASSINSPPGELFF.

The J gene is TRBJ1-1, the V gene TRBV5-1, with TRBD1 identical over 7 bases. Germline CDR1 reads SGHRS; CDR2 reads YFSETQ. The CDR3 contains 14 residues. Germline trimming cut 0 bases from V and 6 bases from J; bases unmatched to any gene: 5. CDR3 region: CASSLGTGESEAFF. Here the CDR3 DNA reads TGCGCCAGCAGCTTGGGGACAGGCGAGTCTGAAGCTTTCTTT.

The chain joins TRBV3-1 (or the pseudogene TRBV3-2) to TRBJ2-1; D is possibly TRBD2 (7 bases). V dropped 0 bases and J dropped 6 bases, with 18 bases sitting between them. Per the germline V gene, CDR1 is LGHDT and CDR2 is YNNKEL (reference sequence). The CDR3 sequence is 17 residues long. The chain's CDR3 is CASSQEGGPTNRNEQFF. CDR3 nucleotide sequence: TGTGCCAGCAGCCAAGAGGGGGGGCCTACCAACCGCAATGAGCAGTTCTTC.

V is TRBV29-1 and J is TRBJ2-5, with D possibly being TRBD1 (8 bases). The CDR3 extends over 14 amino acids. The V and J ends lost 5 bases and 1 base respectively, with 14 bases between them. Germline V gene sequence: CDR1 SQVTM, CDR2 ANQGSEA. CDR3 nucleotides: TGCAGCGTTACAGGGGGGGGCCCCCAAGAGACCCAGTACTTC. It yields the protein CSVTGGGPQETQYF.

This chain links TRBV7-9 with TRBJ2-7; 11 nucleotides line up with TRBD2. This CDR3 is 14 amino acids long. Germline lookup yields CDR1 SEHNR and CDR2 FQNEAQ (reference sequence). The ends lost 5 bases at V and 2 bases at J; junction bases unmatched: 2. This CDR3 reads CASSRLAGTYEQYF. The CDR3 nucleotides read TGTGCCAGCAGCCGACTAGCGGGGACCTACGAGCAGTACTTC.